The next 17 T cell receptor beta chains were all read from a single sample in a study of cytomegalovirus exposure and HLA in healthy donors. The assay was immunoSEQ multiplex PCR, and TCRdb's table has in-frame clones only and misses some. Seen here are about 200,000 clones, over 80% observed once, and the top ten hold 5.5% to 6.5%. Sequenced input: PBMCs. The receptors derive from a woman in her late teens or twenties in good health and CMV-seronegative.

The chain recombines TRBV29-1 with TRBJ1-1, with 8 bases that match TRBD1. Germline loops: CDR1 SQVTM, CDR2 ANQGSEA. With 7 bases clipped from V and 3 bases from J, the junction kept 7 bases outside the gene matches. The CDR3 runs to 13 residues. DNA of the CDR3: TGCAGCGCCGGACAGGGAAGGGACACTGAAGCTTTCTTT. Residues: CSAGQGRDTEAFF.

The gene calls are TRBV27 and TRBJ2-1; 11 positions agree with TRBD2. Per the germline V gene, CDR1 is MNHEY and CDR2 is SMNVEV (reference sequence). With 6 bases clipped from V and 6 bases from J, the junction kept 7 bases outside the gene matches. The CDR3 runs to 15 residues. The CDR3 bases are TGTGCCAGCAGATCTGGGACTAGCGGAACCAATGAGCAGTTCTTC. Translating gives CASRSGTSGTNEQFF.

There are a few counts of this clone. J is TRBJ1-3 and V is TRBV30; D might be TRBD1 (5 bases). This CDR3 contains 15 residues. Trimming removed 5 bases from V and 0 bases from J, with 14 bases in between. Germline CDR1 is GTSNPN and CDR2 is SVGIG (reference sequence). DNA for the CDR3: TGTGCCTGGGGGAAAGGGGCAGGCTCTGGAAACACCATATATTTT. Translation gives CAWGKGAGSGNTIYF.

The J gene is TRBJ2-3, the V gene TRBV27; the D is unclear. This CDR3 region has 13 residues. V gave up 5 bases and J gave up 5 bases, with 11 bases separating them. The germline gives CDR1 MNHEY, CDR2 SMNVEV (reference sequence). The CDR3 DNA follows: TGTGCCAGCAGTCTACGGGCGGTAGATACGCAGTATTTT. It encodes CASSLRAVDTQYF.

The V gene is TRBV19, the J gene TRBJ1-5; TRBD1 aligns across 7 bases. The V gene's germline CDR1 is LNHDA and CDR2 SQIVND (reference sequence). CDR3 length equals 15 residues. J lost 7 bases, V lost 2 bases, and 8 bases had no gene match. The CDR3 sequence is CASSISQGVGQPQHF. CDR3 sequence (DNA): TGTGCCAGTAGTATAAGCCAGGGGGTAGGACAGCCCCAGCATTTT.

The chain's CDR3 is CASSVGGGGYTF. In DNA, the CDR3 is TGTGCCAGCAGTGTGGGGGGCGGTGGCTACACCTTC. The chain has TRBV2 and TRBJ1-2, with TRBD1 as a possible D gene (6 bases). The CDR3 sequence is 12 residues long. V was trimmed by 4 bases and J by 7 bases, leaving 10 bases between them. The V gene's germline CDR1 is SNHLY and CDR2 FYNNEI. The full variable domain, completed using reference TRBV2 and TRBJ1-2, is EPEVTQTPSHQVTQMGQEVILRCVPISNHLYFYWYRQILGQKVEFLVSFYNNEISEKSEIFDDQFSVERPDGSNFTLKIRSTKLEDSAMYFCASSVGGGGYTFGSGTRLTVV.

In the case of this clone: Other DNA sequences from this sample encode an identical CDR3 as well. This chain uses TRBV18 with TRBJ2-1; 9 nucleotides align to TRBD1. The CDR3 is 15 residues long. Unmatched junction bases numbered 4, after V lost 6 bases and J lost 1 base. From germline, CDR1 is KGHSH and CDR2 LQKENI. The DNA of the CDR3 is TGTGCCAGCTCGCCGGGACAGGGTTCCTACAATGAGCAGTTCTTC. Its protein product is CASSPGQGSYNEQFF.

V gene TRBV6-6 combines with J gene TRBJ1-2; D ambiguous. The ends were cut back, 2 bases at V and 5 bases at J, with 6 bases in the middle. Per germline, CDR1 MNHNY and CDR2 SVGAGI (reference sequence). This CDR3 contains 12 residues. The CDR3 DNA follows: TGTGCCAGCAGTTACGGGGAATATGGCTACACCTTC. It specifies CASSYGEYGYTF.

The CDR3 sequence: CATGGGAVLSYEQYF. DNA of the CDR3: TGTGCCACCGGGGGTGGGGCTGTACTCTCCTACGAGCAGTACTTC. The chain has TRBV28 and TRBJ2-7; D might be TRBD2 (6 bases). This CDR3 region has 15 residues. CDR1 is MDHEN, CDR2 SYDVKM, per germline. V lost 10 bases and J lost 0, with 19 bases in between.

The chain couples TRBV5-1 to TRBJ2-7; D gene unclear. Germline values: CDR1 SGHRS, CDR2 YFSETQ. This CDR3 region has 12 residues. Trimming left V 3 bases short and J 1 base short, with 5 bases between. The CDR3, as DNA: TGCGCCAGCAGCTCCCCATCCTACGAGCAGTACTTC. It specifies CASSSPSYEQYF.

As regards this clone: At the DNA level, this CDR3 is encoded by other sequences in the same sample as well. The rearrangement links TRBV18 to TRBJ1-5, with 10 nucleotides matching TRBD1. Germline V gene data show CDR1 as KGHSH and CDR2 as LQKENI. The V gene end was trimmed by 3 bases and the J gene end by 4 bases; junction bases not matched to a gene: 0. The CDR3 extends over 14 amino acids. The CDR3 reads CASSPGQGNQPQHF. The CDR3 nucleotides read TGTGCCAGCTCACCGGGACAGGGGAATCAGCCCCAGCATTTT.

The chain couples TRBV19 to TRBJ2-1, with D possibly called TRBD1 or TRBD2 (5 bases each). The CDR3 runs 13 residues. Between the trimmed V and J ends, which lost 6 bases and 8 bases, there was a span of 14 bases. Germline-derived CDR1 and CDR2 are LNHDA and SQIVND (reference sequence). Here the CDR3 reads CASRGDRGDEQFF. Here the CDR3 DNA reads TGTGCCAGTAGAGGGGACCGAGGGGATGAGCAGTTCTTC.

This clone appeared a few times. The rearrangement links TRBV29-1 to TRBJ1-2; D unresolved. Deletions cut 4 bases from V and 8 bases from J, with 11 bases between. Germline V gene sequence: CDR1 SQVTM, CDR2 ANQGSEA. There are 11 residues in the CDR3. The CDR3 DNA reads as TGCAGCGTTGGTGACAATATCGGCTACACCTTC. Translating gives CSVGDNIGYTF.

The V call is TRBV9, the J call TRBJ2-5; possibly TRBD2 for D (6 bases). The ends were cut back, 0 bases at V and 5 bases at J, with 17 bases in the middle. The CDR3 has 16 amino acids. Germline values: CDR1 SGDLS, CDR2 YYNGEE. The CDR3 nucleotides are TGTGCCAGCAGCGTAGGACCCCGGACTGGGAGGGAGACCCAGTACTTC. Amino acid sequence: CASSVGPRTGRETQYF.

The rearrangement joins TRBV5-8 to TRBJ2-7; 9 bases line up with TRBD1. The CDR3 extends over 13 amino acids. V dropped 3 bases and J dropped 4; count of bases not matched to a gene: 2. CDR1 is SGHTS, CDR2 YDEGEE, per germline. The CDR3 spells CASSWGQGYEQYF. In nucleotides, the CDR3 is TGTGCCAGCAGCTGGGGACAGGGTTACGAGCAGTACTTC. The variable domain in full, with the rest retrieved from reference TRBV5-8 and TRBJ2-7, is EAGVTQSPTHLIKTRGQQATLRCSPISGHTSVYWYQQALGLGLQFLLWYDEGEERNRGNFPPRFSGRQFPNYSSELNVNALELEDSALYLCASSWGQGYEQYFGPGTRLTVT.

This sequence joins TRBV11-1 and TRBJ1-1; 8 bases are a match to TRBD1. J lost 4 bases, V lost 5 bases, and 9 bases had no gene match. The CDR3 contains 15 residues. CDR1 is SGHAT, CDR2 FQDESV, per germline (reference sequence). CDR3 DNA sequence: TGTGCCAGCAGCCCCTACAGGGGGGCAGTCACTGAAGCTTTCTTT. Translation gives CASSPYRGAVTEAFF.

J is TRBJ1-1 and V is TRBV28, with TRBD1 as a possible D gene (6 bases). Germline values: CDR1 MDHEN, CDR2 SYDVKM. Between the trimmed V and J ends, which lost 10 bases and 1 base, there was a span of 22 bases. CDR3 size: 16 residues. CDR3 in DNA: TGTGCCACCATCAACGGGGGGGCAGGGGAGAACACTGAAGCTTTCTTT. It is translated as CATINGGAGENTEAFF.